What follows are 13 T cell receptor beta chains derived from one specimen sequenced in a study of T cells after yellow fever vaccination (dated by TCRdb to between 2018 and 2020). Taken with the paper, the label for treatment or condition translates to: live attenuated yellow fever vaccine strain. The method behind the library was 5' RACE. Sequencing instrument: Illumina HiSeq 2500. Starting from the raw public reads, TCRdb applied fastp trimming at Q25, assembled clones with MiXCR and retained in-frame beta chains. For every CDR3 protein sequence, its rows merge into one entry that carries the most common genes and DNA. Counted in this sample were 400,000 to 650,000 distinct CDR3 sequences; 21% of them appeared once. Clones ranked in the top ten supply roughly a sixth of the sample. The starting material was PBMCs, obtained 20 to 25 days after the first yellow fever vaccination. The receptors were gathered from a man between 18 and 29 years old who received the YFV17D yellow fever vaccine.

The sample holds a few counts of this clonotype. The chain combines TRBV5-1 with TRBJ1-4; 9 bases map to TRBD1. CDR1 SGHRS and CDR2 YFSETQ come from the germline V gene. With 3 bases clipped from V and 7 bases from J, the junction kept 13 bases outside the gene matches. This CDR3 comprises 17 residues. CDR3 residues: CASSSTTGGLRGEKLFF. The CDR3 DNA is TGCGCCAGCAGCTCGACAACAGGGGGCCTACGGGGTGAAAAACTGTTTTTT.

This clonotype was observed a few times. This chain connects TRBV25-1 to TRBJ2-3; D not certain. Looked up from germline, CDR1 is MGHDK and CDR2 is SYGVNS. The CDR3 covers 12 residues. The V end was cut by 8 bases, the J end by 3 bases, with 9 bases between. CDR3 loop: CASGFRTDTQYF. Here the CDR3 DNA reads TGTGCCAGCGGGTTCCGGACAGATACGCAGTATTTT.

This chain uses TRBV29-1 with TRBJ2-1; D ambiguous. Germline V gives CDR1 SQVTM, CDR2 ANQGSEA. This CDR3 is built from 12 residues. The V end was cut by 3 bases, the J end by 7 bases, with 10 bases between. The CDR3 spells CSVDMRSNEQFF. CDR3 sequence (DNA): TGCAGCGTTGATATGCGGTCAAATGAGCAGTTCTTC.

In this sample, this clonotype turned up a few times. This chain links TRBV9 with TRBJ2-7; D might be TRBD2 (6 bases). Trimming removed 1 base at V and 2 bases at J, with 13 bases between. CDR3 length: 15 amino acids. Germline CDR1 reads SGDLS; CDR2 reads YYNGEE. The CDR3 here is CASSVSWRGPYEQYF. CDR3 nucleotide sequence: TGTGCCAGCAGCGTATCGTGGAGGGGCCCCTACGAGCAGTACTTC.

The chain carries TRBV29-1 and TRBJ2-1, with no clear D. This CDR3 comprises 14 residues. The germline V gene has CDR1 SQVTM and CDR2 ANQGSEA. Trimming shortened V by 0 bases and J by 5 bases, and 11 bases separated the two germline ends. CDR3 in DNA: TGCAGCGTTGAAGATCTAGGAACTCACAATGAGCAGTTCTTC. It codes for CSVEDLGTHNEQFF.

CDR3 nucleotide sequence: TGTGCCAGCAGCCAAGACGTTTCCGAGCAGTACTTC. It is translated as CASSQDVSEQYF. This chain joins TRBV4-2 and TRBJ2-7; D gene ambiguous. The germline V gene encodes CDR1 LGHNA and CDR2 YNFKEQ. Trimming stripped 0 bases from V and 6 bases from J, with 6 bases between. The CDR3 totals 12 residues.

This clonotype was observed at least ten times. The chain employs TRBV6-5 and TRBJ2-3; tentative D call: TRBD1 (5 bases). Germline lookup yields CDR1 MNHEY and CDR2 SVGAGI. The V end lost 2 bases, the J end lost 0 bases, and 9 bases lay between the germline ends. The CDR3 extends over 15 amino acids. The CDR3 sequence is CASSYRTGSTDTQYF. The CDR3 DNA reads TGTGCCAGCAGTTACCGAACAGGTAGCACAGATACGCAGTATTTT.

This chain connects TRBV9 to TRBJ2-1; D is perhaps TRBD1 (6 bases). V gave up 5 bases and J gave up 14 bases, with 14 bases separating them. Germline lookup yields CDR1 SGDLS and CDR2 YYNGEE. There are 11 residues in the CDR3. The CDR3 loop is CASSEGDKKFF. In DNA, the CDR3 is TGTGCCAGCAGTGAGGGGGATAAGAAGTTCTTC.

The V call is TRBV10-3, the J call TRBJ2-4; 8 bases agree with TRBD1. The ends lost 6 bases at V and 6 bases at J; junction bases unmatched: 7. This CDR3 region has 14 residues. Germline V gives CDR1 ENHRY, CDR2 SYGVKD. The chain's CDR3 is CAISTTQGGNIQYF. CDR3 in DNA: TGTGCCATCAGCACGACACAGGGGGGAAACATTCAGTACTTC.

The V gene is TRBV6-5, the J gene TRBJ2-1; 9 positions agree with TRBD1. This CDR3 has 12 amino acids. Germline-derived CDR1 and CDR2 are MNHEY and SVGAGI. J was trimmed by 16 bases and V by 4 bases; bases with no gene match: 8. CDR3 nucleotides: TGTGCCAGCAGTTCCCGACAGGGGGGTCCATTCTTC. Its protein is CASSSRQGGPFF.

This clonotype was detected ten times or more. The genes are TRBV7-2 and TRBJ2-7; maybe TRBD1 (6 bases). Germline CDR1 SGHTA, CDR2 FQGNSA. The CDR3 runs 13 residues. Trimming pared 0 bases from V and 3 bases from J, leaving 6 bases between. This CDR3 reads CASSLARGYEQYV. CDR3 DNA: TGTGCCAGCAGCTTAGCCAGGGGCTACGAGCAGTACGTC.

The chain uses TRBV7-9 and TRBJ2-4, with 10 bases that match TRBD1. The germline gives CDR1 SEHNR, CDR2 FQNEAQ (reference sequence). CDR3 length: 16 amino acids. After removal of 5 bases from V and 1 base from J, the junction contained 5 bases not matched to a gene. CDR3 loop: CASSETGGAAKNIQYF. DNA of the CDR3: TGTGCCAGCAGCGAGACAGGGGGCGCCGCCAAAAACATTCAGTACTTC.

This clonotype was found a few times. J is TRBJ2-3 and V is TRBV9, with 7 positions matching TRBD2. This CDR3 is built from 16 residues. V trimming: 3 bases; J trimming: 4 bases; junction bases outside the gene matches: 11. Germline CDR1 is SGDLS and CDR2 is YYNGEE. CDR3 DNA sequence: TGTGCCAGCAGCGAGTCACGGGAGGCTCGGCCAGATACGCAGTATTTT. As protein: CASSESREARPDTQYF.